Given below is one T cell receptor (beta chain) in context. Its antigen remains unidentified. Total RNA extraction produced at least 5 micrograms (per sample) for the study. PCR was performed a second time for 7 to 11 cycles using a sample-barcoded 5' primer and a J-beta primer mix. A single record per CDR3 protein comes from TCRdb applying MiXCR to the 5' RACE reads. The sample shows 600,000 to 800,000 distinct CDR3 sequences, around 20% of them seen only once. The data were obtained in a study of blood T cells in healthy people across ages. Whole-study findings and limits: Calculation of diversity from one million T cells yielded estimates considered to be underestimates. It was the long-lived donors that had more naive CD4+ cells and higher diversity than aged donors. TCR beta diversity correlated strongly with naive T cell percentage.

The source of this sequence is a man between 65 and 85 years old in good health. Sequencing was done on a sample of blood.

The CDR3 sequence is CASSSYPIAGETQYF. CDR3 DNA sequence: TGTGCCAGCAGTTCGTACCCAATAGCGGGAGAGACCCAGTACTTC. V and J are TRBV12-3 or TRBV12-4 and TRBJ2-5; 7 bases align to TRBD2. V was pared by 4 bases and J by 4 bases, with 9 bases of the junction left unmatched. The CDR3 totals 15 residues.